This T cell receptor beta chain is drawn from a study of blood T cell repertoires in COVID-19. On the study more broadly: The origin of the acute and convalescent COVID-19 samples was the United States, Italy and Spain.

A Seattle source enrolled patients during active infection and followed them longitudinally. CDR3 size: 13 residues. V lost 2 bases and J 2 bases, leaving 7 bases between the germline ends. From germline, CDR1 is SGHNT and CDR2 YENEEA. Per the original data handling: Researchers report that nucleated cell counts were estimated from reference gene primer amplification. Some clones are missing from TCRdb's copy, which holds only in-frame ones; the method was immunoSEQ multiplex PCR. V and J calls and clone size are those listed in that table; D and trimming were worked out from the DNA. The repertoire holds 120,000 or so clones, with 81% as singletons.

This clonotype was sampled from a man under 40 with COVID-19, enrolled during active disease. Sequencing was performed on peripheral blood. V and J are TRBV11-3 and TRBJ2-7; D is unclear. This CDR3 reads CASSLHQAYEQYF. In nucleotides, the CDR3 is TGTGCCAGCAGCTTACACCAGGCCTACGAGCAGTACTTC.